Following are 5 T cell receptor beta chains from one sample sequenced in a study of spatial heterogeneity in lung cancer (dated by TCRdb to between 2018 and 2020). Preparation of the library involved 5' RACE. The reads were generated on a NextSeq 500. The public reads were quality trimmed at Q25 with fastp and then assembled into clones with MiXCR by TCRdb, keeping productive beta chains. Duplicate CDR3 protein sequences are folded into a single record with the most common DNA and genes. The sample data list about 47,000 distinct CDR3 sequences, and under 8% of these were observed just once. 35% of the sample belongs to the ten largest clones. Taken with the paper, the label for time point translates to: blood at routine non-recurrence follow-up after resection. For TCR sequencing, whole RNA was extracted from tumor and nontumor lung tissue, or from cryopreserved PBMC samples, and no cell sorting was done.

This sample comprised PBMCs, obtained at follow-up. These receptor sequences come from a female donor with early-stage non-small cell lung cancer.

The rearrangement uses TRBV2 and TRBJ2-1; 12 bases are a match to TRBD2. This CDR3 comprises 14 residues. In germline, CDR1 is SNHLY, CDR2 FYNNEI. Trimming at V came to 6 bases and at J to 8 bases, leaving 5 bases not matched to a gene. CDR3 DNA: TGTGCCAGCAGCCTAGCGGGGGGGCAGTATGAGCAGTTCTTC. It translates to CASSLAGGQYEQFF.

This clonotype was observed at least ten times. The chain links TRBV20-1 to TRBJ2-7; 7 nucleotides agree with TRBD2. The germline V gene has CDR1 DFQATT and CDR2 SNEGSKA (reference sequence). Trimming at V came to 3 bases and at J to 2 bases, leaving 1 base not matched to a gene. The CDR3 loop spans 12 amino acids. CDR3 bases: TGCAGTGCTAGTGGGGGGGCCTACGAGCAGTACTTC. This sequence encodes CSASGGAYEQYF.

This clonotype was seen many times. The chain links TRBV11-2 to TRBJ2-1; weak D call: TRBD1 (5 bases). This CDR3 is 13 amino acids long. The germline gives CDR1 SGHAT, CDR2 FQNNGV. V was shortened by 4 bases and J by 8 bases, with 12 bases between the two germline ends. CDR3 DNA sequence: TGTGCCAGCAGCTCAGGGTACAAGTATGAGCAGTTCTTC. As protein: CASSSGYKYEQFF.

This clonotype was seen only a few times. This sequence joins TRBV20-1 and TRBJ1-6; no definite D call. This CDR3 region has 17 residues. V lost 3 bases, J lost 2 bases, and 17 bases lay in between. Germline V gene sequence: CDR1 DFQATT, CDR2 SNEGSKA (reference sequence). The CDR3 nucleotides are TGCAGTGCTAGGACTGCTGGCCAGCTCGCCTATAATTCACCCCTCCACTTT. Protein product: CSARTAGQLAYNSPLHF.

This clonotype was seen a handful of times. J is TRBJ2-5 and V is TRBV12-3 or TRBV12-4; D might be TRBD1 (5 bases). The CDR3 extends over 13 amino acids. The V end lost 3 bases, the J end lost 5 bases, and 10 bases lay between the germline ends. CDR3 sequence: CASSLSGMETQYF. The CDR3 bases are TGTGCCAGCAGTTTGTCAGGGATGGAGACCCAGTACTTC.